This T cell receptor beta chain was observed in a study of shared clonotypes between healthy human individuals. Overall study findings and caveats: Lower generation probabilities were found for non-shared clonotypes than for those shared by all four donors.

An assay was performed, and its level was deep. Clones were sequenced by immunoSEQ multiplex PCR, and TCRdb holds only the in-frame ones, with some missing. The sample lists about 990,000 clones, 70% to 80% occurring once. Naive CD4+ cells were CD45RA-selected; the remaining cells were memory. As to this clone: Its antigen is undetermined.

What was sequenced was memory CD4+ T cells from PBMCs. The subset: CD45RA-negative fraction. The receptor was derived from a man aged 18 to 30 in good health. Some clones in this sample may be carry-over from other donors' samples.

CDR3 DNA sequence: TGCGCCAGCAGCCACGACGGGGGCTCAGGAAACACCATATATTTT. It yields the protein CASSHDGGSGNTIYF. The V and J genes are TRBV4-1 and TRBJ1-3, with a tentative D call TRBD1 (6 bases). This CDR3 has 15 amino acids. Trimming shortened V by 3 bases and J by 4 bases, and 13 bases separated the two germline ends. CDR1 is MGHRA and CDR2 is YSYEKL in the germline V gene.